Following are 25 T cell receptor beta chains from one sample sequenced in a study of T-cell memory formation after mild COVID-19 (dated by TCRdb to the early 2020s). The library came from 5' RACE. Instrument on record: Illumina NovaSeq 6000. TCRdb applied fastp at Q25 and MiXCR to the public reads, then kept only in-frame beta chains. Records with the same CDR3 protein are collapsed into one entry carrying the most frequent genes and DNA. The sample records a few hundred thousand distinct CDR3 sequences, roughly 24% of which are singletons. The top ten clones comprise 8.8% of the sample. The source material was PBMCs or a T cell subset sorted from them (not recorded which). These receptors all come from an adult woman who had mild COVID-19 (a few samples of this study predate the infection). The sample titles of this study are shuffled in the database, so cell type and time point are left out; the donor was told from shared clones.

This clonotype is medium-sized within its sample. V usage is TRBV4-1 and J usage is TRBJ2-4; D is undetermined. V shed 4 bases and J shed 5 bases, with 18 bases lying between them. Germline CDR1 reads MGHRA; CDR2 reads YSYEKL. This CDR3 is 16 amino acids long. CDR3 sequence reads: CASSPTWPQEENIQYF. The DNA of the CDR3 is TGCGCCAGCAGCCCAACTTGGCCGCAGGAAGAAAACATTCAGTACTTC.

The chain couples TRBV30 to TRBJ2-7; D call uncertain. The germline gives CDR1 GTSNPN, CDR2 SVGIG (reference sequence). CDR3 length: 11 amino acids. V was clipped by 0 bases and J by 7 bases, with 7 bases between them. The CDR3 sequence is CAWSVESEQYF. For the CDR3, the DNA is TGTGCCTGGAGTGTGGAATCGGAGCAGTACTTC.

The V call is TRBV7-2, the J call TRBJ1-1; D is ambiguous. This CDR3 spans 12 amino acids. Germline CDR1 reads SGHTA; CDR2 reads FQGNSA. Trimming removed 5 bases at V and 2 bases at J, with 6 bases between. CDR3 DNA: TGTGCCAGCAGCGCACCAAACACTGAAGCTTTCTTT. The encoded protein is CASSAPNTEAFF.

The rearrangement joins TRBV4-1 to TRBJ2-7; 11 nucleotides agree with TRBD1. The V segment lost 0 bases and the J segment 0 bases; nucleotides outside the gene matches: 4. The CDR3 extends over 17 amino acids. Germline loops: CDR1 MGHRA, CDR2 YSYEKL. In DNA, the CDR3 is TGCGCCAGCAGCCAAGACCCGGGACAGGGGGTCTCCTACGAGCAGTACTTC. Translation gives CASSQDPGQGVSYEQYF.

V and J are TRBV20-1 and TRBJ2-7; the match to TRBD2 covers 7 bases. The CDR3 has 16 amino acids. Germline values: CDR1 DFQATT, CDR2 SNEGSKA (reference sequence). V lost 6 bases and J lost 4; bases outside the gene matches: 18. CDR3 loop: CSAPGARGGSGYEQYF. The DNA of the CDR3 is TGCAGTGCCCCCGGGGCTAGGGGCGGGAGCGGGTACGAGCAGTACTTC.

The rearrangement uses TRBV12-3 or TRBV12-4 and TRBJ1-1, with a tentative D call TRBD1 (5 bases). The CDR3 runs 15 residues. Trimming cost V 5 bases and J 2 bases, with 15 bases left between them. CDR3 region: CASSKGARLNTEAFF. The CDR3 coding sequence is TGTGCCAGCAGTAAAGGGGCCAGGCTAAACACTGAAGCTTTCTTT.

The chain recombines TRBV5-1 with TRBJ1-2; 7 bases line up with TRBD1. This CDR3 has 16 amino acids. Germline-derived CDR1 and CDR2 are SGHRS and YFSETQ. After removal of 4 bases from V and 6 bases from J, the junction contained 15 bases not matched to a gene. Written as DNA, the CDR3 is TGCGCCAGCAGCCCGCAAGGAGAGGGGGCGGGCCATGGCTACACCTTC. Protein sequence: CASSPQGEGAGHGYTF.

The chain is built from TRBV20-1 and TRBJ2-7; D not resolved. The CDR3 contains 13 residues. Deletions cut 1 base from V and 0 bases from J, with 7 bases between. Germline V lookup: CDR1 DFQATT, CDR2 SNEGSKA (reference sequence). The CDR3: CSARGRRSYEQYF. The CDR3 nucleotides read TGCAGTGCTAGAGGCCGCCGCTCCTACGAGCAGTACTTC.

This clonotype was counted between two and nine times. The V and J genes are TRBV4-3 and TRBJ2-7; D is unresolved. V lost 4 bases and J lost 3, with 10 bases in between. The CDR3 loop spans 13 amino acids. Germline V gene lookup returns CDR1 LGHNA and CDR2 YSLEER. The CDR3 DNA is TGCGCCAGCAGCCCCGGGTCCGACTACGAGCAGTACTTC. As protein: CASSPGSDYEQYF.

This clonotype has a single count. CDR3 in DNA: TGCAGCGCTTTGTTTGCTAACACAGATACGCAGTATTTT. It translates to CSALFANTDTQYF. The V call is TRBV29-1, the J call TRBJ2-3, with no clear D. The CDR3 length is 13 residues. V dropped 7 bases and J dropped 2 bases, with 13 bases sitting between them. Looked up from germline, CDR1 is SQVTM and CDR2 is ANQGSEA.

The rearrangement links TRBV21-1 to TRBJ2-5; the DNA was not compared with TRBD1, the D call given in the table. TRBV21-1 is listed as a pseudogene. This CDR3 comprises 15 residues. The CDR3 is CASSKVPPLAETQYF. The CDR3 region has the DNA TGTGCCAGCAGCAAAGTACCACCCCTAGCAGAGACCCAGTACTTC.

J is TRBJ1-1 and V is TRBV6-6; 7 bases map to TRBD1. The trim removed 7 bases at V and 5 bases at J, leaving 7 bases unmatched. CDR1 MNHNY and CDR2 SVGAGI come from the germline V gene (reference sequence). The length of the CDR3 is 13 residues. The chain's CDR3 is CASIPGGGTEAFF. The CDR3 DNA reads TGTGCCAGCATTCCAGGGGGAGGAACTGAAGCTTTCTTT.

This clonotype was recorded at least ten times. The rearrangement links TRBV20-1 to TRBJ2-3, with 9 bases lining up with TRBD2. The CDR3 runs 14 residues. Trimming at V came to 6 bases and at J to 2 bases, leaving 6 bases not matched to a gene. CDR1 DFQATT and CDR2 SNEGSKA come from the germline V gene (reference sequence). For the CDR3, the DNA is TGCAGTGCAAAGACTAGCGGCTCCACAGATACGCAGTATTTT. It specifies CSAKTSGSTDTQYF.

This clonotype has only a few counts. The gene calls are TRBV7-6 and TRBJ2-5, with D tentatively TRBD2 (6 bases). Germline CDR1 is SGHVS and CDR2 is FNYEAQ. The germline V and J ends were trimmed by 1 base and 1 base, with 13 bases remaining between them. The CDR3 has 16 residues. The CDR3 bases are TGTGCCAGCAGCTTAGTGGTGGGGGGACTCCAAGAGACCCAGTACTTC. Translating gives CASSLVVGGLQETQYF.

CDR3 coding DNA: TGTGCCACCCGTCGGGGCACAGATACGCAGTATTTT. Translating it yields CATRRGTDTQYF. The chain recombines TRBV6-5 with TRBJ2-3, with no clear D. Germline assignment: CDR1 MNHEY and CDR2 SVGAGI. The CDR3 spans 12 residues. With 10 bases removed from V and 1 base from J, the gap between germline ends came to 9 bases.

This clonotype was detected ten times or more. The V call is TRBV7-9, the J call TRBJ2-7, with 9 bases aligning to TRBD1. Germline lookup yields CDR1 SEHNR and CDR2 FQNEAQ (reference sequence). The J segment lost 7 bases and the V segment lost 3 bases, leaving 10 bases of the junction unmatched. This CDR3 is built from 15 residues. CDR3 loop: CASSLSRTGAQEQYF. The CDR3 DNA sequence: TGTGCCAGCAGCTTGTCCCGGACAGGGGCTCAGGAGCAGTACTTC.

The rearrangement uses TRBV18 and TRBJ2-1; no definite D call. Germline lookup yields CDR1 KGHSH and CDR2 LQKENI. The CDR3 sequence is 12 residues long. Deletions cut 0 bases from V and 10 bases from J, with 7 bases between. CDR3 protein: CASSPPVGEQFF. The DNA for the CDR3 is TGTGCCAGCTCACCACCGGTAGGAGAGCAGTTCTTC.

The chain carries TRBV30 and TRBJ1-5, with D hard to call. Germline lookup yields CDR1 GTSNPN and CDR2 SVGIG (reference sequence). The V end was cut by 0 bases, the J end by 6 bases, with 15 bases between. The CDR3 totals 15 residues. The CDR3 region is CAWSVHGSGSQPQHF. The CDR3 DNA reads TGTGCCTGGAGTGTACACGGGAGCGGTAGTCAGCCCCAGCATTTT.

J is TRBJ2-1 and V is TRBV7-3; D might be TRBD2 (6 bases). CDR3 length: 14 amino acids. With 2 bases removed from V and 10 bases from J, the gap between germline ends came to 15 bases. CDR1 is SGHTA, CDR2 FQGTGA, per germline. CDR3 region: CASSLGRVEGEQFF. The CDR3, as DNA: TGTGCCAGCAGCTTAGGCAGGGTGGAGGGAGAGCAGTTCTTC.

This clonotype was counted between two and nine times. V is TRBV10-3 and J is TRBJ2-1; TRBD2 is a possible D gene (6 bases). The germline gives CDR1 ENHRY, CDR2 SYGVKD. This CDR3 contains 13 residues. V was shortened by 6 bases and J by 12 bases, with 18 bases between the two germline ends. CDR3 sequence (DNA): TGTGCCATCAGCGACGGGACTGGTGGAGTGCAGTTCTTC. This sequence encodes CAISDGTGGVQFF.

This chain joins TRBV12-3 or TRBV12-4 and TRBJ1-2; tentative D call: TRBD1 (6 bases). Trimming cost V 0 bases and J 0 bases, with 8 bases left between them. The CDR3 covers 15 residues. The CDR3 reads CASSLARGANYGYTF. CDR3 DNA sequence: TGTGCCAGCAGTTTAGCTAGGGGGGCTAACTATGGCTACACCTTC.

The chain carries TRBV9 and TRBJ1-5; TRBD1 aligns across 7 bases. This CDR3 spans 15 amino acids. V lost 3 bases to trimming and J lost 1 base; unmatched junction nucleotides: 4. The germline V gene encodes CDR1 SGDLS and CDR2 YYNGEE. This CDR3 reads CASSAGTASNQPQHF. As DNA, the CDR3 is TGTGCCAGCAGCGCGGGGACAGCGAGCAATCAGCCCCAGCATTTT.

The chain combines TRBV12-5 with TRBJ2-5; no clear D gene. Germline-derived CDR1 and CDR2 are LGHNT and FRNRAP. Deletions cut 5 bases from V and 1 base from J, with 14 bases between. The CDR3 is made up of 15 amino acids. This CDR3 reads CASGPPCPSQETQYF. In DNA, the CDR3 is TGTGCTAGTGGTCCTCCTTGTCCGTCCCAAGAGACCCAGTACTTC.

The chain uses TRBV3-1 and TRBJ2-2, with 8 bases lining up with TRBD1. This CDR3 is built from 15 residues. V lost 5 bases and J lost 7; bases outside the gene matches: 9. Germline V gives CDR1 LGHDT, CDR2 YNNKEL (reference sequence). The chain's CDR3 is CASSEGQGWIGELFF. Written as DNA, the CDR3 is TGTGCCAGCAGCGAAGGACAGGGATGGATCGGGGAGCTGTTTTTT.

This clonotype occurred many times. V is TRBV7-9 and J is TRBJ2-7; D is possibly TRBD2 (5 bases). Germline CDR1 SEHNR, CDR2 FQNEAQ (reference sequence). Trimming left V 6 bases short and J 6 bases short, with 21 bases between. CDR3 length: 15 amino acids. This CDR3 is CASSSDRGQVAEQYF. The CDR3 DNA reads as TGTGCCAGCAGTTCGGACCGGGGTCAGGTGGCCGAGCAGTACTTC.